This TCR beta chain derives from a study of immune heterogeneity within non-small cell lung tumors. Points from the study as a whole: Recurrence of identical dominant CDR3 beta clonotypes was observed across tumor sites within a patient, alongside site-unique high-frequency clones.

In its sample, this clonotype was seen many times. Antigen specificity is unknown. The germline V and J ends were trimmed by 3 bases and 4 bases, with 9 bases remaining between them. The germline gives CDR1 SGHAT, CDR2 FQNNGV. CDR3 length: 13 amino acids. Genomic DNA extracted from bulk tumor tissue served as template. A total of around 600 ng was used per sample. Surgery yielded several widely spaced biopsies per primary tumor. Curative operations were performed on patients who had untreated, newly diagnosed non-small cell lung cancer. It was a multiplex PCR that amplified TCR beta CDR3, with 32 V and 13 J primers. TCRdb analysed the multiplex PCR reads with MiXCR anew, one entry per CDR3 protein. The data hold about 6,400 distinct CDR3 sequences, with about 20% observed a single time.

The chain employs TRBV11-2 and TRBJ1-1, with a tentative D call TRBD1 (5 bases). This clonotype originated in a man aged 70-80 years with non-small cell lung cancer. The material sequenced was lung tumor tissue. Written as DNA, the CDR3 is TGTGCCAGCAGCTTTAACGGGGGCACTGAAGCTTTCTTT. This sequence encodes CASSFNGGTEAFF.